Presented here are 21 T cell receptor beta chains from one specimen sequenced in a study of blood T cell repertoires in COVID-19. Generated by immunoSEQ multiplex PCR, the TCRdb table keeps only in-frame clones and is missing some. The sample lists roughly 280,000 clones, 75% to 90% seen once, with around 10% in the top ten. Input material: peripheral blood. The receptors were sampled from a woman aged 70 to 79 with acute or convalescent COVID-19.

The chain is built from TRBV6-5 and TRBJ2-2; D ambiguous. From germline, CDR1 is MNHEY and CDR2 SVGAGI. The V end was cut by 7 bases, the J end by 3 bases, with 15 bases between. The CDR3 consists of 15 residues. The CDR3 DNA reads TGTGCCAGCAAGAGAAGGCCTCGGGACACCGGGGAGCTGTTTTTT. Protein sequence: CASKRRPRDTGELFF.

The chain recombines TRBV7-3 with TRBJ2-3; 8 nucleotides agree with TRBD2. Per the germline V gene, CDR1 is SGHTA and CDR2 is FQGTGA. The trim removed 8 bases at V and 0 bases at J, leaving 7 bases unmatched. The CDR3 consists of 15 residues. CDR3 nucleotides: TGTGCCAGCGCGGTTAGCGGGACTAGCACAGATACGCAGTATTTT. The encoded protein is CASAVSGTSTDTQYF.

This clone was seen ten or more times. V usage is TRBV6-6 and J usage is TRBJ2-7, with 10 nucleotides matching TRBD1. From germline, CDR1 is MNHNY and CDR2 SVGAGI (reference sequence). Trimming at V came to 4 bases and at J to 2 bases, leaving 2 bases not matched to a gene. The CDR3 covers 14 residues. The CDR3 DNA reads as TGTGCCAGCAGTTTGGGACAGGGGCCCTACGAGCAGTACTTC. It translates to CASSLGQGPYEQYF.

This sequence joins TRBV5-4 and TRBJ1-2; 7 positions agree with TRBD1. Germline assignment: CDR1 SGHNT and CDR2 YYREEE (reference sequence). Trimming took 0 bases from V and 4 from J; bases not matched to a gene: 6. The CDR3 extends over 15 amino acids. The CDR3 reads CASSLEGQYGYGYTF. Written as DNA, the CDR3 is TGTGCCAGCAGCTTGGAGGGACAGTACGGCTATGGCTACACCTTC.

This chain joins TRBV27 and TRBJ1-2; D gene uncertain. CDR3 length: 13 amino acids. V lost 5 bases, J lost 5 bases, and 12 bases lay in between. Germline V lookup: CDR1 MNHEY, CDR2 SMNVEV (reference sequence). CDR3 in DNA: TGTGCCAGCAGTCCAAAGGGAGGGTATGGCTACACCTTC. As protein: CASSPKGGYGYTF.

The chain employs TRBV12-3 or TRBV12-4 and TRBJ2-7, with a weak D call TRBD2 (6 bases). The germline V and J ends were trimmed by 6 bases and 7 bases, with 16 bases remaining between them. This CDR3 is 13 amino acids long. As DNA, the CDR3 is TGTGCCAGCAGATGGGACTCGTCGAGTGAGCAGTACTTC. Translating it yields CASRWDSSSEQYF.

Only one count was recorded for this clone. The chain combines TRBV5-1 with TRBJ1-2; 8 bases are shared with TRBD1. V was pared by 0 bases and J by 4 bases, with 5 bases of the junction left unmatched. This CDR3 is 15 amino acids long. Germline V CDR1 and CDR2: SGHRS, YFSETQ. CDR3 nucleotides: TGCGCCAGCAGCTTGGATTCCGGACAGGGCTATGGCTACACCTTC. It is translated as CASSLDSGQGYGYTF. Full variable domain (outside the CDR3, taken from reference TRBV5-1 and TRBJ1-2): KAGVTQTPRYLIKTRGQQVTLSCSPISGHRSVSWYQQTPGQGLQFLFEYFSETQRNKGNFPGRFSGRQFSNSRSEMNVSTLELGDSALYLCASSLDSGQGYGYTFGSGTRLTVV.

V usage is TRBV11-1 and J usage is TRBJ2-1; TRBD2 aligns across 11 bases. V was pared by 5 bases and J by 3 bases, with 3 bases of the junction left unmatched. CDR1 and CDR2 from the germline V gene are SGHAT and FQDESV (reference sequence). CDR3 size: 15 residues. CDR3 DNA sequence: TGTGCCAGCAGCCCTCTAGCGGGGGGCTACAATGAGCAGTTCTTC. The encoded protein is CASSPLAGGYNEQFF.

The V and J genes are TRBV2 and TRBJ2-7, with 8 bases fitting TRBD1. V was clipped by 4 bases and J by 4 bases; unmatched bases: 3. This CDR3 has 13 amino acids. Germline CDR1 SNHLY, CDR2 FYNNEI. The CDR3 sequence is CASSGQGLYEQYF. Written as DNA, the CDR3 is TGTGCCAGCAGTGGACAGGGGTTATACGAGCAGTACTTC.

The rearrangement links TRBV19 to TRBJ1-5; D is perhaps TRBD1 (5 bases). The CDR3 is 14 amino acids. Trimming shortened V by 7 bases and J by 1 base, and 11 bases separated the two germline ends. In germline, CDR1 is LNHDA, CDR2 SQIVND (reference sequence). Here the CDR3 reads CASNWGRSNQPQHF. The CDR3 bases are TGTGCCAGTAATTGGGGCAGGAGCAATCAGCCCCAGCATTTT.

J is TRBJ1-6 and V is TRBV27; a possible D gene is TRBD1 (6 bases). The CDR3 covers 14 residues. Trimming pared 2 bases from V and 7 bases from J, leaving 9 bases between. CDR1 is MNHEY, CDR2 SMNVEV, per germline (reference sequence). CDR3 amino acids: CASSLLQGNSPLHF. CDR3 in DNA: TGTGCCAGCAGTTTACTCCAGGGGAATTCACCCCTCCACTTT.

The CDR3 protein is CASSLVAETEAFF. In DNA, the CDR3 is TGCGCCAGCAGCTTGGTAGCGGAAACAGAAGCTTTCTTT. The chain couples TRBV5-1 to TRBJ1-1, with D hard to call. V dropped 0 bases and J dropped 8 bases, with 11 bases sitting between them. Germline V CDR1 and CDR2: SGHRS, YFSETQ. The CDR3 covers 13 residues.

The chain has TRBV7-2 and TRBJ2-3, with 12 positions matching TRBD2. The V gene end was trimmed by 3 bases and the J gene end by 6 bases; junction bases not matched to a gene: 7. Germline V CDR1 and CDR2: SGHTA, FQGNSA. The CDR3 runs 16 residues. This CDR3 is CASSLQASGGADTQYF. In DNA form, the CDR3 reads TGTGCCAGCAGCTTGCAAGCTAGCGGGGGGGCGGATACGCAGTATTTT.

The J gene is TRBJ2-7, the V gene TRBV13, with D hard to call. From germline, CDR1 is PRHDT and CDR2 FYEKMQ (reference sequence). CDR3 length: 14 amino acids. V lost 11 bases and J 2 bases, leaving 19 bases between the germline ends. Written as DNA, the CDR3 is TGTGCCGGCCATCGAAGAGGCTATCCCTACGAGCAGTACTTC. This sequence encodes CAGHRRGYPYEQYF. Drawing the rest from reference TRBV13 and TRBJ2-7, the complete variable domain is AAGVIQSPRHLIKEKRETATLKCYPIPRHDTVYWYQQGPGQDPQFLISFYEKMQSDKGSIPDRFSAQQFSDYHSELNMSSLELGDSALYFCAGHRRGYPYEQYFGPGTRLTVT.

This chain joins TRBV18 and TRBJ2-5; D is possibly TRBD2 (5 bases). This CDR3 spans 16 amino acids. V was cut by 0 bases and J by 1 base, with 12 bases left in between. Germline-derived CDR1 and CDR2 are KGHSH and LQKENI. In DNA, the CDR3 is TGTGCCAGCTCACCACCTGCCAGGAGGTCCCAAGAGACCCAGTACTTC. Translation: CASSPPARRSQETQYF.

V is TRBV11-2 and J is TRBJ2-3; 13 bases match TRBD2. CDR1 and CDR2 (germline): SGHAT, FQNNGV. V shed 1 base, J shed 2 bases, and the junction held 3 bases outside the gene matches. CDR3 size: 17 residues. This CDR3 is CASSLGTSGGNTDTQYF. In nucleotides, the CDR3 is TGTGCCAGCAGCTTAGGGACTAGCGGGGGCAACACAGATACGCAGTATTTT.

This clone is a singleton in its sample. This rearrangement joins TRBV2 to TRBJ1-1, with D unclear. Deletions cut 4 bases from V and 7 bases from J, with 10 bases between. This CDR3 contains 12 residues. Per germline, CDR1 SNHLY and CDR2 FYNNEI. For the CDR3, the DNA is TGTGCCAGCAGTGTGGTACAGCTTGAAGCTTTCTTT. As protein: CASSVVQLEAFF. Combining the CDR3 with reference TRBV2 and TRBJ1-1 gives the whole variable domain EPEVTQTPSHQVTQMGQEVILRCVPISNHLYFYWYRQILGQKVEFLVSFYNNEISEKSEIFDDQFSVERPDGSNFTLKIRSTKLEDSAMYFCASSVVQLEAFFGQGTRLTVV.

The V gene is TRBV10-1, the J gene TRBJ2-5; D perhaps matches TRBD2 (5 bases). The CDR3 is 12 residues long. Germline-derived CDR1 and CDR2 are WNHNN and SYGVQD (reference sequence). V lost 5 bases, J lost 6 bases, and 10 bases lay in between. CDR3 in amino acids: CASSFEGKTQYF. The CDR3 DNA reads TGCGCCAGCAGTTTCGAGGGAAAGACCCAGTACTTC.

This clone was picked up one time. The chain joins TRBV25-1 to TRBJ2-1; D call uncertain. V was shortened by 11 bases and J by 6 bases, with 14 bases between the two germline ends. CDR3 length: 12 residues. CDR1 is MGHDK, CDR2 SYGVNS, per germline. The CDR3 DNA is TGTGCCGGTGGCGGCTCGGGCAATGAGCAGTTCTTC. Amino acid sequence: CAGGGSGNEQFF. Using reference TRBV25-1 and TRBJ2-1 for the parts outside the CDR3, the full variable domain is EADIYQTPRYLVIGTGKKITLECSQTMGHDKMYWYQQDPGMELHLIHYSYGVNSTEKGDLSSESTVSRIRTEHFPLTLESARPSHTSQYLCAGGGSGNEQFFGPGTRLTVL.

This clone was detected a few times. The chain uses TRBV12-5 and TRBJ2-5, with TRBD1 matching over 9 bases. In germline, CDR1 is LGHNT, CDR2 FRNRAP. Trimming at V came to 5 bases and at J to 4 bases, leaving 14 bases not matched to a gene. This CDR3 is 17 amino acids long. The CDR3 coding sequence is TGTGCTAGTGGTCGCGGGACAGGGTATTGGTCAGGAGAGACCCAGTACTTC. This translates into CASGRGTGYWSGETQYF.

This chain joins TRBV9 and TRBJ1-2, with no clear D. V lost 0 bases, J lost 4 bases, and 13 bases lay in between. The CDR3 sequence is 15 residues long. The germline CDR1 and CDR2 sequences are SGDLS and YYNGEE. In DNA, the CDR3 is TGTGCCAGCAGCGTAGGGGCAGTTCCCAGCTATGGCTACACCTTC. This codes for CASSVGAVPSYGYTF.